Sequencing of this TCR beta chain was carried out in a study of technical replicates of blood from a handful of donors (dated by TCRdb to about 2017). V drops 7 bases and J drops 2 bases, leaving 18 bases in between. The germline V gene specifies SQVTM as CDR1 and ANQGSEA as CDR2. The CDR3 contains 15 residues, cysteine and phenylalanine counted. Only the CDR3 DNA is retained, 45 bases long and in frame from the first base. To note about this clone: Its antigen specificity is not known. There are no base qualities to consult, and no much larger clone falls within one base.

Receptor amplification or capture employed the immunoSEQ multiplex PCR assay. This is the immuneACCESS table as TCRdb keeps it, with only in-frame sequences that have V and J called. A part of the clones is gone; compared with another copy, unresolved V genes explain less than half, and the rest is unexplained. Present in this sample are approximately 64,000 clones, approximately 86% of which were seen just once. Approximately 5.1% of the sample comes from the top ten. Input material: PBMCs. This clonotype was obtained from a human donor in good health. Some clones in this sample may be carry-over from other donors' samples. The chain is encoded by TRBV29-1 joined to TRBJ2-1, with a tentative D gene TRBD1 over 6 matching bases. CDR3 loop: CSADRQGRPYNEQFF. The sequenced DNA is TGCAGCGCCGACAGGCAGGGGAGACCCTACAATGAGCAGTTCTTC.